The T cell receptor beta chain under discussion was sequenced for a study of cytomegalovirus exposure and HLA in healthy donors. Regarding the study as a whole: TCR beta sequences reportedly predicted the HLA-A and HLA-B alleles of most subjects accurately. An ancestry cluster, one associated with Asian ancestry, reportedly showed fewer N-insertions than the approximately 650-donor mean in a later analysis. Further analysis, carried out later, found HLA-associated TCR beta chains more clonally expanded than equally common other chains. Most of the TCR beta V segments (in an earlier analysis) were productive either about 87% or about 30% of the time.

The PCR had 60 Vbeta and 13 Jbeta primers. Assay used: immunoSEQ multiplex PCR; TCRdb lists only in-frame clones, some missing. The sample carries nearly 110,000 clones, more than 70% recorded once. CDR1 and CDR2 from the germline V gene are SGHTA and FQGNSA. V was trimmed by 0 bases and J by 2 bases, leaving 11 bases between them. The CDR3 length is 16 residues. A remark on this clone: Its matching antigen is unknown.

The J gene is TRBJ2-1, the V gene TRBV7-2; D perhaps matches TRBD1 (6 bases). Source material: PBMCs. The source of this sequence is a man younger than 45 in good health and CMV-seronegative. CDR3 DNA sequence: TGTGCCAGCAGCTTAGCAGGGGGAAGACCCTACAATGAGCAGTTCTTC. This sequence encodes CASSLAGGRPYNEQFF. Variable domain in full (rest from reference TRBV7-2 and TRBJ2-1): GAGVSQSPSNKVTEKGKDVELRCDPISGHTALYWYRQSLGQGLEFLIYFQGNSAPDKSGLPSDRFSAERTGGSVSTLTIQRTQQEDSAVYLCASSLAGGRPYNEQFFGPGTRLTVL.